The 17 T cell receptor beta chains reported below all come from one sample, sequenced in a study of T cell responses to AZD1222 COVID-19 vaccine. Sequencing was performed with immunoSEQ multiplex PCR; in TCRdb, only in-frame clones are kept and a portion is missing. Here the sample spans around 180,000 clones, more than 75% being singletons. Sequences were derived from peripheral blood, sampled 28 days after the second AZD1222 dose. The receptors originated from an adult who received the AZD1222 COVID-19 vaccine.

The rearrangement uses TRBV11-2 and TRBJ2-2; TRBD1 matches at 8 bases. The J segment lost 2 bases and the V segment lost 7 bases, leaving 9 bases of the junction unmatched. CDR1 and CDR2 (germline): SGHAT, FQNNGV. The CDR3 is 16 residues long. Here the CDR3 reads CASTQGATVNTGELFF. The CDR3 nucleotides read TGTGCCAGCACCCAGGGGGCTACTGTAAACACCGGGGAGCTGTTTTTT.

This clone was counted a few times. The gene calls are TRBV7-9 and TRBJ1-6; D is uncertain. V was pared by 0 bases and J by 6 bases, with 15 bases between. CDR3 length: 17 amino acids. The germline V gene encodes CDR1 SEHNR and CDR2 FQNEAQ (reference sequence). CDR3 sequence reads: CASSLASTGQINSPLHF. Here the CDR3 DNA reads TGTGCCAGCAGCTTAGCTTCAACTGGGCAAATTAATTCACCCCTCCACTTT. Full variable domain (rest looked up from reference TRBV7-9 and TRBJ1-6): DTGVSQNPRHKITKRGQNVTFRCDPISEHNRLYWYRQTLGQGPEFLTYFQNEAQLEKSRLLSDRFSAERPKGSFSTLEIQRTEQGDSAMYLCASSLASTGQINSPLHFGNGTRLTVT.

The chain has TRBV28 and TRBJ1-2, with TRBD1 matching over 8 bases. Germline V gene data show CDR1 as MDHEN and CDR2 as SYDVKM. V lost 6 bases, J lost 4 bases, and 7 bases stayed unmatched. The CDR3 has 14 residues. The DNA for the CDR3 is TGTGCCAGCAGCGTCCTTGACAGGGGCTATGGCTACACCTTC. Translated: CASSVLDRGYGYTF.

The V call is TRBV7-2, the J call TRBJ2-7; D gene uncertain. Germline CDR1 and CDR2: SGHTA and FQGNSA. V lost 0 bases and J 4 bases, leaving 4 bases between the germline ends. The CDR3 length is 12 residues. The CDR3 sequence: CASSLAAYEQYF. Written as DNA, the CDR3 is TGTGCCAGCAGCTTAGCGGCGTACGAGCAGTACTTC.

J is TRBJ2-7 and V is TRBV23-1, with 7 bases identical to TRBD1. TRBV23-1 is an ORF; its function is uncertain. The CDR3 is made up of 15 amino acids. J gave up 3 bases and V 1 base, and 6 bases lay outside the gene matches. The DNA of the CDR3 is TGCGCCAGCAGTCAATTGGGACAGAGTTACTACGAGCAGTACTTC. Amino acids: CASSQLGQSYYEQYF.

The chain uses TRBV7-6 and TRBJ1-2; TRBD1 might be the D (5 bases). This CDR3 is 18 amino acids long. Germline values: CDR1 SGHVS, CDR2 FNYEAQ. V lost 1 base to trimming and J lost 4 bases, with 22 bases between them. The chain's CDR3 is CASSLDGSGAAQVYGYTF. The CDR3 bases are TGTGCCAGCAGCTTAGACGGGAGTGGGGCAGCTCAGGTCTATGGCTACACCTTC.

The V and J genes are TRBV6-2 or TRBV6-3 and TRBJ2-7, with D perhaps matching TRBD2 (5 bases). The CDR3 loop spans 11 amino acids. Germline CDR1 and CDR2: MNHEY and SVGEGT. The V and J ends lost 6 bases and 5 bases respectively, with 8 bases between them. The CDR3 loop is CASSPGDEQYF. CDR3 DNA sequence: TGTGCCAGCAGCCCCGGGGACGAGCAGTACTTC.

The chain employs TRBV29-1 and TRBJ2-1; 7 nucleotides agree with TRBD2. Germline V gives CDR1 SQVTM, CDR2 ANQGSEA. The CDR3 loop spans 12 amino acids. The V and J ends lost 4 bases and 6 bases, in that order; junction bases with no gene match: 3. The CDR3 is CSVVAGANEQFF. CDR3 DNA sequence: TGCAGCGTTGTGGCGGGAGCCAATGAGCAGTTCTTC.

The chain is built from TRBV6-2 or TRBV6-3 and TRBJ1-1; 7 bases map to TRBD1. Germline values: CDR1 MNHEY, CDR2 SVGEGT. The CDR3 extends over 15 amino acids. V trimming: 6 bases; J trimming: 2 bases; junction bases outside the gene matches: 9. The DNA for the CDR3 is TGTGCCAGCAGCGCGAACAGGGGAGGTAACACTGAAGCTTTCTTT. Protein sequence: CASSANRGGNTEAFF.

This clone was counted a single time. The chain has TRBV24-1 and TRBJ2-3; 8 positions match TRBD1. Trimming cost V 4 bases and J 1 base; bases outside gene matches: 3. This CDR3 comprises 15 residues. Germline CDR1 is KGHDR and CDR2 is SFDVKD. CDR3 nucleotides: TGTGCCACCAGTGACCCGGGACAGGGCACAGATACGCAGTATTTT. This gives the protein CATSDPGQGTDTQYF.

J is TRBJ2-7 and V is TRBV7-8; TRBD1 or TRBD2 may be the D gene (5 bases each). This CDR3 is 14 amino acids long. V was shortened by 1 base and J by 0 bases, with 7 bases between the two germline ends. CDR1 is SGHVS and CDR2 is FQNEAQ in the germline V gene. The CDR3 DNA follows: TGTGCCAGCAGCTTAGACGGGACCTCCTACGAGCAGTACTTC. Translated, it gives CASSLDGTSYEQYF.

This chain uses TRBV19 with TRBJ2-7; D remains unclear. The CDR3 is 12 residues long. V lost 7 bases and J 3 bases, leaving 10 bases between the germline ends. Germline CDR1 reads LNHDA; CDR2 reads SQIVND (reference sequence). CDR3 sequence: CASNTPGYEQYF. CDR3 nucleotides: TGTGCCAGTAACACCCCAGGCTACGAGCAGTACTTC.

The chain is built from TRBV19 and TRBJ2-7, with TRBD1 as a possible D gene (6 bases). CDR3 length: 13 residues. Trimming removed 4 bases from V and 2 bases from J, with 9 bases in between. The germline gives CDR1 LNHDA, CDR2 SQIVND (reference sequence). CDR3 region: CASSTTGAYEQYF. The CDR3 region has the DNA TGTGCCAGTAGTACGACAGGAGCCTACGAGCAGTACTTC.

This sequence joins TRBV6-5 and TRBJ2-2; weak D call: TRBD2 (6 bases). The CDR3 length is 14 residues. Trimming took 0 bases from V and 4 from J, leaving 6 bases between them. Germline V gene sequence: CDR1 MNHEY, CDR2 SVGAGI. CDR3 DNA: TGTGCCAGCAGTTACTCGGAGGGCACCGGGGAGCTGTTTTTT. Translating it yields CASSYSEGTGELFF.

The chain uses TRBV28 and TRBJ2-7, with 10 bases matching TRBD1. Per the germline V gene, CDR1 is MDHEN and CDR2 is SYDVKM. The CDR3 sequence is 15 residues long. With V trimmed by 7 bases and J by 7 bases, 13 bases remained unmatched. The CDR3 DNA reads TGTGCCAGCATCCTATCAGGGACAGGGGCGGGGGAGCAGTACTTC. Residues: CASILSGTGAGEQYF.

V and J are TRBV5-4 and TRBJ2-2; 9 bases line up with TRBD2. Germline CDR1 and CDR2: SGHNT and YYREEE (reference sequence). The CDR3 sequence is 15 residues long. V lost 2 bases and J lost 5; bases outside the gene matches: 4. Here the CDR3 reads CASSFSGRGTGELFF. CDR3 DNA sequence: TGTGCCAGCAGCTTTAGCGGGAGAGGGACCGGGGAGCTGTTTTTT.

CDR3 sequence reads: CASSLIGSRVGELFF. CDR3 nucleotides: TGTGCCAGCAGCTTAATCGGGAGTCGGGTCGGGGAGCTGTTTTTT. The V and J genes are TRBV7-3 and TRBJ2-2, with a possible D match to TRBD2 (6 bases). The CDR3 is made up of 15 amino acids. V was shortened by 1 base and J by 7 bases, with 13 bases between the two germline ends. CDR1 is SGHTA, CDR2 FQGTGA, per germline.